Listed below are T cell receptor beta chains from one sample, sequenced in a study of CD8 T cells in ankylosing spondylitis. One entry per CDR3 protein, called by TCRdb with MiXCR from the 5' RACE reads. Seen here are 200,000 to 250,000 distinct CDR3 sequences, 6% to 8.5% observed once, and the top ten hold 13% to 15%. The sample comprised blood, either unsorted or a sorted T cell fraction (not recorded which). The receptors originated from a male donor with ankylosing spondylitis. CDR3s include the opening cysteine and the closing phenylalanine or tryptophan.

V: TRBV20-1; J: TRBJ2-7; length: 14; CDR3: CSAAPDRVSNEQYF
V: TRBV12-3/TRBV12-4; J: TRBJ2-3; length: 16; CDR3: CASSLAGTSGTDTQYF
V: TRBV7-2; J: TRBJ2-7; length: 16; CDR3: CASSQAGLRSSYEQYF
V: TRBV7-2; J: TRBJ2-7; length: 15; CDR3: CASSLAAGTSYEQYF
V: TRBV28; J: TRBJ2-7; length: 14; CDR3: CASSLLGLRYEQYF
V: TRBV15; J: TRBJ1-2; length: 15; CDR3: CATSREDSTYGGYTF
V: TRBV7-9; J: TRBJ1-6; length: 15; CDR3: CASSLVGGSYSPLHF
V: TRBV20-1; J: TRBJ1-1; length: 13; CDR3: CSARESPRAEAFF
V: TRBV4-2; J: TRBJ2-2; length: 15; CDR3: CASSPFEGEVRELFF
V: TRBV12-3/TRBV12-4; J: TRBJ1-5; length: 14; CDR3: CASSEGPGNQPQHF
V: TRBV5-1; J: TRBJ2-1; length: 15; CDR3: CASSWTSGLRNEQFF